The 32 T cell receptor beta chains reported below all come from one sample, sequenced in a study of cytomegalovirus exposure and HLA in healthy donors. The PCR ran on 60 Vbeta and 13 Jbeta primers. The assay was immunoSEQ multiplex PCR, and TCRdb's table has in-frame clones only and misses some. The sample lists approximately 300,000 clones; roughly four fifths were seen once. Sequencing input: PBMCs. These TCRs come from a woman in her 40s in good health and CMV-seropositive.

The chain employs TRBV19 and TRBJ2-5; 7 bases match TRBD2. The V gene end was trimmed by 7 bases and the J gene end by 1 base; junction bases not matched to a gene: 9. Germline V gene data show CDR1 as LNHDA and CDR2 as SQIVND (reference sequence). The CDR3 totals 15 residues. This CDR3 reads CASKGAGKAQETQYF. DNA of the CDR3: TGTGCCAGTAAGGGAGCGGGAAAGGCCCAAGAGACCCAGTACTTC.

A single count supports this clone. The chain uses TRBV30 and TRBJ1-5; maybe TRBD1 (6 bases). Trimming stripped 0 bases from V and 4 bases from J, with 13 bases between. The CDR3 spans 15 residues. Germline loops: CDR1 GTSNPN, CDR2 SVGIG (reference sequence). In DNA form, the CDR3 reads TGTGCCTGGAGTGTACGAGGGACATCTAATCAGCCCCAGCATTTT. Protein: CAWSVRGTSNQPQHF. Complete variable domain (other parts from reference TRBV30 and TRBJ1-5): SQTIHQWPATLVQPVGSPLSLECTVEGTSNPNLYWYRQAAGRGLQLLFYSVGIGQISSEVPQNLSASRPQDRQFILSSKKLLLSDSGFYLCAWSVRGTSNQPQHFGDGTRLSIL.

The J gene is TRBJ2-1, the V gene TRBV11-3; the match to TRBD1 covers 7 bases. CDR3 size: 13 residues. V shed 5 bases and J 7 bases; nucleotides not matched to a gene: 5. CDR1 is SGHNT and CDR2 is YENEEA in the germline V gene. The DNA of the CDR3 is TGTGCCAGCAGCGTCAGGGGGTCGAATGAGCAGTTCTTC. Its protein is CASSVRGSNEQFF.

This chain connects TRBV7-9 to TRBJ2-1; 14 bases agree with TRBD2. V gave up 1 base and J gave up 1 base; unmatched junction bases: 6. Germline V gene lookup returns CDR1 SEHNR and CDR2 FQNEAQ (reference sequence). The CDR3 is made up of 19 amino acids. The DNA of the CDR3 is TGTGCCAGCAGCTTAGGGGGACTAGCGGGAGTAGGATCCTACAATGAGCAGTTCTTC. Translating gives CASSLGGLAGVGSYNEQFF.

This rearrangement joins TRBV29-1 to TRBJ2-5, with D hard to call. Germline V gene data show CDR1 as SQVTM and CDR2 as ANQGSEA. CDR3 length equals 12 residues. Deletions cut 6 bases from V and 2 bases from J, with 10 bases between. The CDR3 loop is CSVATPQETQYF. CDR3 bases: TGCAGCGTCGCGACACCACAAGAGACCCAGTACTTC. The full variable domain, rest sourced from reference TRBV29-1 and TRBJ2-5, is SAVISQKPSRDICQRGTSLTIQCQVDSQVTMMFWYRQQPGQSLTLIATANQGSEATYESGFVIDKFPISRPNLTFSTLTVSNMSPEDSSIYLCSVATPQETQYFGPGTRLLVL.

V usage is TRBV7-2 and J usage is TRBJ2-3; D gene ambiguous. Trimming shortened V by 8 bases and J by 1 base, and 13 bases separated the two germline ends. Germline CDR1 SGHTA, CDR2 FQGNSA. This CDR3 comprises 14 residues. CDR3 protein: CASRVEFGTDTQYF. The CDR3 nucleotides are TGTGCCAGCCGCGTGGAGTTTGGCACAGATACGCAGTATTTT.

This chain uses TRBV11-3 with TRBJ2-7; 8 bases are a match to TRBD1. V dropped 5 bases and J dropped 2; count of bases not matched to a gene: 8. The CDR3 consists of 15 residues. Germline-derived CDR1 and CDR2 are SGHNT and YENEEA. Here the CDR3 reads CASSTDGTGPYEQYF. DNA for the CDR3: TGTGCCAGCAGCACGGACGGGACAGGCCCCTACGAGCAGTACTTC.

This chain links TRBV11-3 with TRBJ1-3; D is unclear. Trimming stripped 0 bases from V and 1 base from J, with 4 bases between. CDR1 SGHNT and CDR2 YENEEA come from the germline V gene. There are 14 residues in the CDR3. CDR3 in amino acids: CASSLDVSGNTIYF. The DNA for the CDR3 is TGTGCCAGCAGCTTAGACGTATCTGGAAACACCATATATTTT.

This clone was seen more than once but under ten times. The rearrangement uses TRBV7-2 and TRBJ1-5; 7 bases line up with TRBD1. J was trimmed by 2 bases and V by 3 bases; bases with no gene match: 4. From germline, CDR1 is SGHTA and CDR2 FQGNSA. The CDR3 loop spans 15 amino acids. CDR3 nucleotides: TGTGCCAGCAGCTTGGTCCAGGGGGGCAATCAGCCCCAGCATTTT. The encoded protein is CASSLVQGGNQPQHF.

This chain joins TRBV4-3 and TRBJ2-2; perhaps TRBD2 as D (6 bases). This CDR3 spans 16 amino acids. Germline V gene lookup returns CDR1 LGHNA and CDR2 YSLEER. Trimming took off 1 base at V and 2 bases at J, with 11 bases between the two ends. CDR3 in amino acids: CASSQGNSGNTGELFF. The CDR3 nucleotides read TGCGCCAGCAGCCAAGGAAATAGCGGAAACACCGGGGAGCTGTTTTTT.

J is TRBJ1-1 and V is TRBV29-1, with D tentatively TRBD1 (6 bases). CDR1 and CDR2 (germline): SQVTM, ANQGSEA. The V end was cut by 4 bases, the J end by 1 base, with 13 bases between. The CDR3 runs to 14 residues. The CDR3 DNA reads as TGCAGCGTTGGCACCGGGACACCGAACACTGAAGCTTTCTTT. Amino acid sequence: CSVGTGTPNTEAFF.

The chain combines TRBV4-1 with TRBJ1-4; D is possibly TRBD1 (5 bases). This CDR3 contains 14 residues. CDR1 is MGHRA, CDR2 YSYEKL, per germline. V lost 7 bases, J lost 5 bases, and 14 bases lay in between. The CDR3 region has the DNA TGCGCCAGCAACCGGGGGACGGAAAATGAAAAACTGTTTTTT. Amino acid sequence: CASNRGTENEKLFF.

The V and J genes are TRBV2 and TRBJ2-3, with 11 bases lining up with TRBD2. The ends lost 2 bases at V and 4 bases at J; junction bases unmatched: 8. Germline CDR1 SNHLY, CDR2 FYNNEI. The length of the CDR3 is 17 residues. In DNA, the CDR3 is TGTGCCAGCAGTGAATTAGCGGGACTAGCGGCAGCAGATACGCAGTATTTT. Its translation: CASSELAGLAAADTQYF.

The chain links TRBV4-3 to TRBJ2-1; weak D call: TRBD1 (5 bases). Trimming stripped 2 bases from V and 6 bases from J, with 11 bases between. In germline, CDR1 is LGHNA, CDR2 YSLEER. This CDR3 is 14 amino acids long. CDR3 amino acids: CASSQFTGPNEQFF. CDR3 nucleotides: TGCGCCAGCAGCCAATTTACAGGTCCCAATGAGCAGTTCTTC.

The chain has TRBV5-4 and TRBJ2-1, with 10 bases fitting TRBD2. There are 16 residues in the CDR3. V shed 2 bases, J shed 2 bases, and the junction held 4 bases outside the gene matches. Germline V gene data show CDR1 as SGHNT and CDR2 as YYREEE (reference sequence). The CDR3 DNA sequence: TGTGCCAGCAGCTTCCCAGCGGGAGGGCCCTACAATGAGCAGTTCTTC. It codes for CASSFPAGGPYNEQFF.

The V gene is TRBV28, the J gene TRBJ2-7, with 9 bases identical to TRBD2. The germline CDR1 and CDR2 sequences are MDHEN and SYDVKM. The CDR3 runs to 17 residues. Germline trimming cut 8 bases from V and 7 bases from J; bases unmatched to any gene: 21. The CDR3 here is CASPPRGRAEDMGEQYF. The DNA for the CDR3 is TGTGCCAGCCCTCCCCGCGGGAGGGCCGAAGATATGGGAGAGCAGTACTTC.

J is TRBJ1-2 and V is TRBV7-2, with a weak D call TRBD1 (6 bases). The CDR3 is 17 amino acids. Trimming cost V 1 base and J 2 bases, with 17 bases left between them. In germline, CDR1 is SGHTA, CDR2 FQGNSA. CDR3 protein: CASSLVGGGRVNYGYTF. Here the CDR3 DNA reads TGTGCCAGCAGCTTAGTTGGGGGGGGCAGGGTGAACTATGGCTACACCTTC.

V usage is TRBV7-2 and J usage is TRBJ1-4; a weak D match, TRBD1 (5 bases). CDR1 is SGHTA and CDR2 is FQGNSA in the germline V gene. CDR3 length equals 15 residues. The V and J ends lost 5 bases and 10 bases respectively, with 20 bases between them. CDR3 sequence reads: CASSAIQGRFGKLFF. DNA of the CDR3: TGTGCCAGCAGCGCCATTCAGGGTCGGTTTGGAAAACTGTTTTTT.

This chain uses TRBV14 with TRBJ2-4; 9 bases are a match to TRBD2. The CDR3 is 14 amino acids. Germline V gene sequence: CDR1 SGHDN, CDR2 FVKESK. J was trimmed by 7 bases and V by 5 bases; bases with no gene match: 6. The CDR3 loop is CASSGISGSNIQYF. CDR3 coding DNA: TGTGCCAGCAGCGGAATTAGCGGGAGTAACATTCAGTACTTC.

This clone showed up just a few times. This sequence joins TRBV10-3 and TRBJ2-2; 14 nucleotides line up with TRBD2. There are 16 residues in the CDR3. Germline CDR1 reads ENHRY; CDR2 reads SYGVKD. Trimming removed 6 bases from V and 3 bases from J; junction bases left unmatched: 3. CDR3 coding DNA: TGTGCCATCAGAGGGACTAGCGGGGGAGACACCGGGGAGCTGTTTTTT. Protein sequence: CAIRGTSGGDTGELFF.

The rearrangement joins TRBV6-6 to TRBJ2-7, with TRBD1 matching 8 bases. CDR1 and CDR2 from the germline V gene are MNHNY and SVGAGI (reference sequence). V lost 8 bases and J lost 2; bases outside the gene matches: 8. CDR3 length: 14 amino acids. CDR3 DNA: TGTGCCAGCCGATCCGGGACAGGAACCTACGAGCAGTACTTC. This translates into CASRSGTGTYEQYF.

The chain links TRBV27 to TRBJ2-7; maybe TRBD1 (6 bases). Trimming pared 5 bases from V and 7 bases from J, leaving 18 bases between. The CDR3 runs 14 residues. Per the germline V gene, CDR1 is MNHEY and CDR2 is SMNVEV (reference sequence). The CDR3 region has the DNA TGTGCCAGCAGTCTCGCACCGCAGGGGAAGGAGCAGTACTTC. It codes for CASSLAPQGKEQYF.

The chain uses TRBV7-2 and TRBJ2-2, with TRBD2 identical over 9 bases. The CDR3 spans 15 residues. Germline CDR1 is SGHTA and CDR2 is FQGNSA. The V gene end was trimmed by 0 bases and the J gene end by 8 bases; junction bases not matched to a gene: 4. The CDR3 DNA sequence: TGTGCCAGCAGCTTAGCGCTAGCGGGAACTGGGGAGCTGTTTTTT. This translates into CASSLALAGTGELFF.

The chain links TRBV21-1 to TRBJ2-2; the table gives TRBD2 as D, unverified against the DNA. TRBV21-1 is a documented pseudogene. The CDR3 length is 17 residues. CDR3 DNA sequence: TGTGCCAGCAGCGCCCACGGGGGGGGGACTAACACCGGGGAGCTGTTTTTT. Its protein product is CASSAHGGGTNTGELFF.

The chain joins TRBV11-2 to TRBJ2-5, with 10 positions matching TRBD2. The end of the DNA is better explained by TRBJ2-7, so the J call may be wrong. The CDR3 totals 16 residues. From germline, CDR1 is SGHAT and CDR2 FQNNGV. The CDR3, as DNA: TGTGCCAGTCTCCCTGGGGATAGCGGGAGGTCGTACGAGCAGTACTTC. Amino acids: CASLPGDSGRSYEQYF.

The CDR3 coding sequence is TGTGCCAGTAGAGACAAAGAGGGAAGCTCCTATAATTCACCCCTCCACTTT. Its translation: CASRDKEGSSYNSPLHF. This rearrangement joins TRBV19 to TRBJ1-6; D is uncertain. Looked up from germline, CDR1 is LNHDA and CDR2 is SQIVND (reference sequence). CDR3 length equals 17 residues. Trimming stripped 6 bases from V and 0 bases from J, with 15 bases between.

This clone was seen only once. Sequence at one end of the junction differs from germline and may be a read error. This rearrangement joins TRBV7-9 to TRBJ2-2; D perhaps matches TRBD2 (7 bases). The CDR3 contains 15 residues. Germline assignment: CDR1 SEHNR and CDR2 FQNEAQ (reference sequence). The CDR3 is CSSSFSGGETGELFF. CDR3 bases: TGTTCCAGCAGCTTTTCGGGGGGCGAAACCGGGGAGCTGTTTTTT.

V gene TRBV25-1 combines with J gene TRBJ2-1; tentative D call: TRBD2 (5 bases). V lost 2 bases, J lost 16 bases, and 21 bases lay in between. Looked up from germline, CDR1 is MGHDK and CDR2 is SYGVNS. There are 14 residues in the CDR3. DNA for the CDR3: TGTGCCAGCAGTGAAGAGGCGGGCCTAAACCGGCCATTCTTC. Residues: CASSEEAGLNRPFF.

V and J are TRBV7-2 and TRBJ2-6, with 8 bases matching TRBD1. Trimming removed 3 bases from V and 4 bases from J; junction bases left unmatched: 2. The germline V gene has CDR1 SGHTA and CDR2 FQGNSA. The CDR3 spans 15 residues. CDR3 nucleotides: TGTGCCAGCAGCTTGACAGGGGACGGGGCCAACGTCCTGACTTTC. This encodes CASSLTGDGANVLTF. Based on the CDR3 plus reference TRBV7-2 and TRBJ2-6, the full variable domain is GAGVSQSPSNKVTEKGKDVELRCDPISGHTALYWYRQSLGQGLEFLIYFQGNSAPDKSGLPSDRFSAERTGGSVSTLTIQRTQQEDSAVYLCASSLTGDGANVLTFGAGSRLTVL.

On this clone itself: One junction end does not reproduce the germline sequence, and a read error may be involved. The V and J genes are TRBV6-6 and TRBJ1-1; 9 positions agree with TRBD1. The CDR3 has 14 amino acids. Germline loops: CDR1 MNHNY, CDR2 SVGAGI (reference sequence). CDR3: CASTYGTGLSEAFF. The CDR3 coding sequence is TGTGCCAGCACTTACGGGACAGGGTTATCTGAAGCTTTCTTT.

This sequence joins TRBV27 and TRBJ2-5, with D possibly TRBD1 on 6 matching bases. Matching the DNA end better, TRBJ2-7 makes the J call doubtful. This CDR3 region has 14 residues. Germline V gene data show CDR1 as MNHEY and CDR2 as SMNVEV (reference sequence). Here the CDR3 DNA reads TGTGCCAGCAGTCCCGGGACACCCTCCTACGAGCAGTACTTC. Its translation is CASSPGTPSYEQYF.

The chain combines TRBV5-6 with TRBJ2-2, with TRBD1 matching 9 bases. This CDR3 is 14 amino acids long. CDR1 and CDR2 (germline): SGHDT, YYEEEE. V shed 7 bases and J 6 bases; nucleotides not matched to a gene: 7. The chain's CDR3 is CASFFRDRAGELFF. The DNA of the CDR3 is TGTGCCAGCTTCTTCCGGGACAGGGCCGGGGAGCTGTTTTTT.